The 31 T cell receptor beta chains listed next were all sequenced from one sample in a study of T cells in Graves' hyperthyroidism and ophthalmopathy. RNA transcripts provided the source from which TCR beta CDR3 regions were amplified. The TCR CDR3 first-round RT-PCR relied on the HTBI primer set. TCRdb recomputed calls from the multiplex PCR reads with MiXCR, one row per CDR3 protein. Counted here are under 750,000 distinct CDR3 sequences, about 17% occurring once; the ten biggest clones make up 15% to 20%. The specimen was blood. The origin of the receptors is a woman in her 50s with Graves' hyperthyroidism that later progressed to Graves' ophthalmopathy.

The table lists this clonotype with many counts. The chain carries TRBV3-1 and TRBJ1-2; maybe TRBD1 (5 bases). The CDR3 is 16 amino acids. Germline CDR1 reads LGHDT; CDR2 reads YNNKEL (reference sequence). Trimming removed 0 bases from V and 8 bases from J, with 19 bases in between. The CDR3 DNA reads TGTGCCAGCAGCCAAGATCTAAATAGGGGATCCATCGGCTACACCTTC. Translation: CASSQDLNRGSIGYTF.

This clonotype has a handful of counts. The chain employs TRBV6-1 and TRBJ2-3; 11 nucleotides line up with TRBD2. Unmatched junction bases numbered 9, after V lost 6 bases and J lost 4 bases. CDR1 MNHNS and CDR2 SASEGT come from the germline V gene. The CDR3 is 16 residues long. The CDR3 is CASSRLAGGGADTQYF. The CDR3 DNA reads TGTGCCAGCAGCCGTCTAGCGGGGGGAGGCGCAGATACGCAGTATTTT.

The chain combines TRBV12-3 or TRBV12-4 with TRBJ2-7; 9 bases align to TRBD1. The CDR3 runs 16 residues. After removal of 6 bases from V and 5 bases from J, the junction contained 14 bases not matched to a gene. The CDR3 bases are TGTGCCAGCAGCACCGGTGTCACAGGGGGCTTGCACGAGCAGTACTTC. This translates into CASSTGVTGGLHEQYF.

The rearrangement joins TRBV20-1 to TRBJ2-7; 7 nucleotides agree with TRBD2. Germline-derived CDR1 and CDR2 are DFQATT and SNEGSKA (reference sequence). CDR3 size: 16 residues. V gave up 5 bases and J gave up 0 bases; unmatched junction bases: 13. The CDR3 region is CSALPLSGVSSYEQYF. The CDR3 coding sequence is TGCAGTGCTCTTCCTCTGAGCGGGGTCAGCTCCTACGAGCAGTACTTC.

This clonotype was recorded many times. The V call is TRBV20-1, the J call TRBJ2-7; 7 nucleotides line up with TRBD2. This CDR3 comprises 15 residues. The junction had 8 bases not matched to a gene; V was cut back by 1 base and J by 2 bases. Looked up from germline, CDR1 is DFQATT and CDR2 is SNEGSKA (reference sequence). The CDR3: CSARGASGATYEQYF. The CDR3 DNA sequence: TGCAGTGCTAGAGGGGCCAGCGGGGCAACCTACGAGCAGTACTTC.

This chain links TRBV5-1 with TRBJ1-1, with D hard to call. The CDR3 has 17 amino acids. V lost 0 bases and J lost 1, with 16 bases in between. Germline CDR1 and CDR2: SGHRS and YFSETQ. Here the CDR3 DNA reads TGCGCCAGCAGCTTGGATCTGGGCCGCTTCTCGAACACTGAAGCTTTCTTT. Amino acids: CASSLDLGRFSNTEAFF.

This rearrangement joins TRBV7-2 to TRBJ2-4; 8 positions agree with TRBD2. The germline CDR1 and CDR2 sequences are SGHTA and FQGNSA. The V and J ends lost 1 base and 3 bases, in that order; junction bases with no gene match: 11. This CDR3 comprises 18 residues. CDR3 nucleotides: TGTGCCAGCAGCTTAGTAGTCGGGGGGGGCCAGGGCAAAAACATTCAGTACTTC. It specifies CASSLVVGGGQGKNIQYF.

This clonotype was counted only a few times. The J gene is TRBJ2-2, the V gene TRBV19; possible D gene TRBD2, 7 bases. Germline CDR1 and CDR2: LNHDA and SQIVND (reference sequence). The CDR3 is 15 amino acids. V was cut by 7 bases and J by 5 bases, with 17 bases left in between. The CDR3 is CASMEGGRQTGELFF. The CDR3 region has the DNA TGTGCCAGTATGGAGGGGGGGCGACAGACCGGGGAGCTGTTTTTT.

This clonotype turned up a few times. The chain links TRBV7-3 to TRBJ2-1, with unresolved D. The ends were cut back, 3 bases at V and 9 bases at J, with 9 bases in the middle. Looked up from germline, CDR1 is SGHTA and CDR2 is FQGTGA. The CDR3 is made up of 12 amino acids. In DNA form, the CDR3 reads TGTGCCAGCAGCTTGGATTGGGGTGAGCAGTTCTTC. Translating gives CASSLDWGEQFF.

This clonotype was counted only a few times. This chain uses TRBV19 with TRBJ2-7; TRBD1 might be the D (5 bases). Germline CDR1 reads LNHDA; CDR2 reads SQIVND (reference sequence). The CDR3 extends over 15 amino acids. V shed 1 base and J shed 1 base, with 11 bases lying between them. CDR3 sequence reads: CASSIADTRSYEQYF. CDR3 bases: TGTGCCAGTAGTATAGCGGACACCAGATCCTACGAGCAGTACTTC.

The gene calls are TRBV4-1 and TRBJ2-7; D unresolved. The CDR3 totals 13 residues. V was clipped by 0 bases and J by 2 bases, with 5 bases between them. The V gene's germline CDR1 is MGHRA and CDR2 YSYEKL. The CDR3, as DNA: TGCGCCAGCAGCCAAGATGGGCCCTACGAGCAGTACTTC. This sequence encodes CASSQDGPYEQYF.

There are a few counts of this clonotype. V usage is TRBV7-9 and J usage is TRBJ2-4, with 9 bases aligning to TRBD1. V lost 5 bases to trimming and J lost 8 bases; unmatched junction nucleotides: 10. Germline loops: CDR1 SEHNR, CDR2 FQNEAQ (reference sequence). This CDR3 contains 15 residues. The CDR3 reads CASSALDRGGDIQYF. The CDR3 region has the DNA TGTGCCAGCAGCGCCCTAGACAGGGGGGGAGACATTCAGTACTTC.

This clonotype was observed at least ten times. The CDR3 DNA sequence: TGTGCCAGCAGAAGACAGGGGGTTCTCTACGAGCAGTACTTC. Translated: CASRRQGVLYEQYF. The chain is built from TRBV27 and TRBJ2-7, with 9 bases fitting TRBD1. The V gene end was trimmed by 6 bases and the J gene end by 3 bases; junction bases not matched to a gene: 6. This CDR3 is 14 amino acids long. The germline CDR1 and CDR2 sequences are MNHEY and SMNVEV (reference sequence).

This clonotype has a handful of counts. The chain employs TRBV7-9 and TRBJ2-4; no definite D call. Deletions cut 5 bases from V and 7 bases from J, with 9 bases between. There are 12 residues in the CDR3. Germline assignment: CDR1 SEHNR and CDR2 FQNEAQ (reference sequence). The CDR3 DNA reads as TGTGCCAGCAGCCCCGAGTCGAACATTCAGTACTTC. Its protein is CASSPESNIQYF. Full variable domain (outside the CDR3, taken from reference TRBV7-9 and TRBJ2-4): DTGVSQNPRHKITKRGQNVTFRCDPISEHNRLYWYRQTLGQGPEFLTYFQNEAQLEKSRLLSDRFSAERPKGSFSTLEIQRTEQGDSAMYLCASSPESNIQYFGAGTRLSVL.

The sample holds a few counts of this clonotype. The J gene is TRBJ1-1, the V gene TRBV19; D might be TRBD1 (5 bases). V was clipped by 7 bases and J by 4 bases, with 10 bases between them. Germline V lookup: CDR1 LNHDA, CDR2 SQIVND (reference sequence). This CDR3 contains 12 residues. CDR3 residues: CASTPGSTEAFF. The CDR3 DNA is TGTGCCAGTACCCCAGGGAGCACTGAAGCTTTCTTT.

This clonotype was observed at least ten times. This rearrangement joins TRBV28 to TRBJ1-6, with TRBD1 matching 7 bases. After removal of 0 bases from V and 6 bases from J, the junction contained 8 bases not matched to a gene. The CDR3 covers 17 residues. The V gene's germline CDR1 is MDHEN and CDR2 SYDVKM. This CDR3 reads CASSLWPGQSFNSPLHF. As DNA, the CDR3 is TGTGCCAGCAGTTTATGGCCGGGACAGAGTTTTAATTCACCCCTCCACTTT.

This clonotype was recorded at least ten times. V is TRBV7-2 and J is TRBJ1-2, with D possibly matching TRBD1 (6 bases). The CDR3 is 15 amino acids. V shed 2 bases and J shed 5 bases, with 15 bases lying between them. Germline values: CDR1 SGHTA, CDR2 FQGNSA. The CDR3 sequence is CASSLITGNRYGYTF. The DNA for the CDR3 is TGTGCCAGCAGCTTAATCACAGGGAATCGGTATGGCTACACCTTC. Complete variable domain (other parts from reference TRBV7-2 and TRBJ1-2): GAGVSQSPSNKVTEKGKDVELRCDPISGHTALYWYRQSLGQGLEFLIYFQGNSAPDKSGLPSDRFSAERTGGSVSTLTIQRTQQEDSAVYLCASSLITGNRYGYTFGSGTRLTVV.

This clonotype has only a few counts. The gene calls are TRBV6-2 or TRBV6-3 and TRBJ2-3; 7 bases map to TRBD2. J lost 0 bases, V lost 7 bases, and 13 bases had no gene match. Germline V gene sequence: CDR1 MNHEY, CDR2 SVGEGT. The CDR3 contains 17 residues. The CDR3 sequence: CASTSPFPGLSTDTQYF. In DNA form, the CDR3 reads TGTGCCAGCACCTCCCCTTTTCCGGGACTAAGCACAGATACGCAGTATTTT.

The chain is built from TRBV6-1 and TRBJ2-3; 8 bases line up with TRBD2. V trimming: 4 bases; J trimming: 2 bases; junction bases outside the gene matches: 8. The CDR3 totals 16 residues. Germline V CDR1 and CDR2: MNHNS, SASEGT. CDR3 in amino acids: CASSAVSGGTTDTQYF. DNA of the CDR3: TGTGCCAGCAGTGCAGTCAGCGGGGGAACCACAGATACGCAGTATTTT.

The chain couples TRBV19 to TRBJ2-5; tentatively, D is TRBD2 (5 bases). From germline, CDR1 is LNHDA and CDR2 SQIVND (reference sequence). The CDR3 extends over 15 amino acids. The V end was cut by 4 bases, the J end by 5 bases, with 17 bases between. The CDR3 is CASSTSWKPGETQYF. The CDR3, as DNA: TGTGCCAGTAGTACTTCGTGGAAGCCGGGGGAGACCCAGTACTTC. The full variable domain, rest sourced from reference TRBV19 and TRBJ2-5, is DGGITQSPKYLFRKEGQNVTLSCEQNLNHDAMYWYRQDPGQGLRLIYYSQIVNDFQKGDIAEGYSVSREKKESFPLTVTSAQKNPTAFYLCASSTSWKPGETQYFGPGTRLLVL.

V gene TRBV2 combines with J gene TRBJ2-6; the D is unclear. CDR1 is SNHLY, CDR2 FYNNEI, per germline. Trimming cost V 2 bases and J 0 bases, with 5 bases left between them. The CDR3 spans 15 residues. The CDR3 here is CASSETHSGANVLTF. DNA of the CDR3: TGTGCCAGCAGTGAAACCCACTCTGGGGCCAACGTCCTGACTTTC.

This clonotype was counted many times. The J gene is TRBJ1-5, the V gene TRBV20-1; possibly TRBD1 for D (5 bases). V lost 1 base, J lost 7 bases, and 14 bases lay in between. The CDR3 runs 14 residues. Germline CDR1 is DFQATT and CDR2 is SNEGSKA (reference sequence). CDR3 DNA sequence: TGCAGTGCTAGAGCGGGATGGGGGGGACAGCCCCAGCATTTT. Protein sequence: CSARAGWGGQPQHF.

This clonotype came up many times. The chain joins TRBV6-1 to TRBJ1-1; 7 positions agree with TRBD1. The germline gives CDR1 MNHNS, CDR2 SASEGT. The V gene end was trimmed by 5 bases and the J gene end by 2 bases; junction bases not matched to a gene: 5. This CDR3 is built from 14 residues. In nucleotides, the CDR3 is TGTGCCAGCAGTCAGACAGGGCTCAACACTGAAGCTTTCTTT. Encoded protein: CASSQTGLNTEAFF.

In this sample, this clonotype turned up a few times. The chain recombines TRBV6-1 with TRBJ1-2, with D possibly matching TRBD1 (6 bases). The V and J ends lost 6 bases and 7 bases respectively, with 12 bases between them. The CDR3 has 12 residues. The V gene's germline CDR1 is MNHNS and CDR2 SASEGT. The DNA for the CDR3 is TGTGCCAGCAGCGTCAGGGGATCTGGCTACACCTTC. Translation: CASSVRGSGYTF.

This clonotype was seen many times. The V call is TRBV18, the J call TRBJ2-7; 11 bases line up with TRBD1. This CDR3 is built from 14 residues. Germline CDR1 and CDR2: KGHSH and LQKENI. Trimming at V came to 5 bases and at J to 6 bases, leaving 6 bases not matched to a gene. CDR3 region: CASSETGTGGEQYF. In DNA, the CDR3 is TGTGCCAGCTCAGAGACCGGGACAGGGGGCGAGCAGTACTTC.

This CDR3 is CASSGGRGFAFF. CDR3 DNA: TGTGCCAGCAGCGGGGGGAGGGGTTTTGCTTTCTTT. The chain has TRBV25-1 and TRBJ1-1, with D possibly being TRBD1 (5 bases). Germline V gene sequence: CDR1 MGHDK, CDR2 SYGVNS. The CDR3 runs 12 residues. V was pared by 6 bases and J by 11 bases, with 16 bases between.

The J gene is TRBJ2-5, the V gene TRBV29-1, with a tentative D call TRBD2 (6 bases). Germline assignment: CDR1 SQVTM and CDR2 ANQGSEA. The CDR3 runs 12 residues. CDR3 nucleotide sequence: TGCGGCTCTAACGGGGGAGCAGAGACCCAGTACTTC. It translates to CGSNGGAETQYF.

This clonotype was seen a handful of times. The chain links TRBV20-1 to TRBJ2-3; 8 bases map to TRBD2. Germline V gene data show CDR1 as DFQATT and CDR2 as SNEGSKA (reference sequence). V lost 5 bases and J lost 0; bases outside the gene matches: 10. The CDR3 is 16 amino acids. CDR3 bases: TGCAGTGCTCGGGGGGGCTTGCCCCTGAGCACAGATACGCAGTATTTT. Amino acids: CSARGGLPLSTDTQYF.

This clonotype was counted ten times or more. The chain combines TRBV18 with TRBJ1-4; TRBD1 matches at 9 bases. CDR1 and CDR2 from the germline V gene are KGHSH and LQKENI. The CDR3 runs 18 residues. The junction had 12 bases not matched to a gene; V was cut back by 2 bases and J by 5 bases. CDR3 in DNA: TGTGCCAGCTCACCAACCGGGACAGGGCAGAAATCGAATGAAAAACTGTTTTTT. This translates into CASSPTGTGQKSNEKLFF.

This clonotype has at least ten counts. One end of the junction varies from germline; a read error may be responsible. The chain links TRBV3-1 to TRBJ2-3, with TRBD2 matching over 8 bases. CDR1 is LGHDT and CDR2 is YNNKEL in the germline V gene (reference sequence). The CDR3 consists of 15 residues. CDR3: CASSQGWTSRDTQYF. The CDR3 nucleotides read TGTGCCAGCAGCCAAGGCTGGACTAGCAGAGATACGCAGTATTTT.

The table lists this clonotype with a few counts. The rearrangement joins TRBV29-1 to TRBJ2-1; maybe TRBD2 (6 bases). The CDR3 totals 16 residues. Between the trimmed V and J ends, which lost 1 base and 1 base, there was a span of 14 bases. From germline, CDR1 is SQVTM and CDR2 ANQGSEA. CDR3 in amino acids: CSVEGGIGGSYNEQFF. CDR3 bases: TGCAGCGTTGAAGGCGGGATCGGGGGTTCCTACAATGAGCAGTTCTTC.